Following are 4 T cell receptor beta chains from one sample sequenced in a study of regulatory T cells in long-lasting Graves disease. According to the study, TCR beta libraries were built with iRepertoire HTBI primers and CDR3-region Arm-PCR. A single record per CDR3 protein comes from TCRdb applying MiXCR to the multiplex PCR reads. This sample yields 680,000 or so distinct CDR3 sequences, of which less than 20% are seen a single time; 15% to 20% belongs to the top ten. Indicated time point: newly diagnosed GD, antithyroid drugs for less than 3 months. The TCR library was prepared using RNA isolated from PBMCs. The same data also contributed to another study, on T cells in Graves' hyperthyroidism and ophthalmopathy.

The sample consisted of peripheral blood mononuclear cells (PBMCs), taken at new diagnosis, from a patient treated with antithyroid drugs. These receptors were taken from a woman aged 30 to 39 with Graves disease.

This clonotype was detected only a few times. The chain has TRBV2 and TRBJ1-3; D not certain. The CDR3 covers 15 residues. Germline V gene data show CDR1 as SNHLY and CDR2 as FYNNEI. V lost 0 bases, J lost 3 bases, and 9 bases lay in between. CDR3 sequence reads: CASSEAEGFGNTIYF. The CDR3 bases are TGTGCCAGCAGTGAAGCAGAGGGCTTTGGAAACACCATATATTTT.

Ten or more counts support this clonotype. The genes are TRBV24-1 and TRBJ2-3; the D gene is possibly TRBD1 (5 bases). This CDR3 region has 15 residues. Germline-derived CDR1 and CDR2 are KGHDR and SFDVKD. V shed 0 bases and J shed 4 bases, with 10 bases lying between them. The CDR3 loop is CATSDLIGAADTQYF. CDR3 nucleotide sequence: TGTGCCACCAGTGATTTGATAGGGGCAGCAGATACGCAGTATTTT.

V and J are TRBV4-2 and TRBJ1-5; no firm D call. Germline CDR1 LGHNA, CDR2 YNFKEQ. Deletions cut 5 bases from V and 4 bases from J, with 12 bases between. The CDR3 is 14 amino acids. In DNA, the CDR3 is TGTGCCAGCAGCTTTTGGTCCAATAATCAGCCCCAGCATTTT. Translated, it gives CASSFWSNNQPQHF.

This clonotype was detected ten times or more. The chain links TRBV2 to TRBJ2-3; 10 bases align to TRBD2. With V trimmed by 1 base and J by 1 base, 2 bases remained unmatched. The CDR3 runs to 16 residues. The germline V gene encodes CDR1 SNHLY and CDR2 FYNNEI. The DNA for the CDR3 is TGTGCCAGCAGTGAAGAACTAGCGGGACGCACAGATACGCAGTATTTT. This encodes CASSEELAGRTDTQYF.